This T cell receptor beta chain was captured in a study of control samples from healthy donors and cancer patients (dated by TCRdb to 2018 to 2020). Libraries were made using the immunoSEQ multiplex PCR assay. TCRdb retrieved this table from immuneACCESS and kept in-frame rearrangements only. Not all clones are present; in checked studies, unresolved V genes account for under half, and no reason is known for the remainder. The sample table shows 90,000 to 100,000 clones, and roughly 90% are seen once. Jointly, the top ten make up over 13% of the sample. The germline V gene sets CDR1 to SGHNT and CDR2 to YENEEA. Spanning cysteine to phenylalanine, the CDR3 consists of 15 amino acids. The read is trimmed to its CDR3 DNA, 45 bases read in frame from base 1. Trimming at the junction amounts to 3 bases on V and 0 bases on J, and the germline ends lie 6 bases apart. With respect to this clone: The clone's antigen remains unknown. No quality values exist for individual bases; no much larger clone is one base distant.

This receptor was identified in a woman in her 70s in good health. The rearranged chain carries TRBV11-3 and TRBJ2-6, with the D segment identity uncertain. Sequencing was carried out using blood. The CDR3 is CASSLGFSGANVLTF. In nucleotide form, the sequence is TGTGCCAGCAGCTTGGGCTTCTCTGGGGCCAACGTCCTGACTTTC.